These T cell receptor beta chains were read from a single sample in a study of blood T cell repertoires in COVID-19. Libraries were prepared by immunoSEQ multiplex PCR; TCRdb keeps only in-frame clonotypes and omits some of them. Here the sample spans about 210,000 clones, 84% being singletons. Sequences were obtained from peripheral blood. These receptors came from a woman between 45 and 65 years old with active or convalescent COVID-19. Both conserved end residues are part of each CDR3. The D gene is left open where the match is weak. Size tells how often a clone was seen (once, few, many) or the class of an expanded clone, and some rows leave it out.

d_call j_call clone_size v_call cdr3_aa cdr3_nt
TRBD2 TRBJ2-1 - TRBV24-1 CATSDPGGGFEQFF TGTGCCACCAGTGATCCGGGAGGAGGGTTTGAGCAGTTCTTC
TRBD1 TRBJ2-1 - TRBV29-1 CSGRGQGADEQFF TGCAGCGGGAGGGGGCAGGGGGCCGATGAGCAGTTCTTC
TRBD2 TRBJ2-5 once TRBV27 CASSLSLSGRALETQYF TGTGCCAGCAGTTTATCCCTAAGCGGGAGGGCCCTGGAGACCCAGTACTTC
TRBD1 TRBJ1-1 once TRBV13 CASSLRGLDRSTEAFF TGTGCCAGCAGCCTTAGAGGATTGGACAGGAGCACTGAAGCTTTCTTT
TRBD1 TRBJ1-1 - TRBV28 CASSLGQNAFF TGTGCCAGCAGCCTGGGACAGAATGCTTTCTTT
- TRBJ1-1 - TRBV5-1 CASSPPSGDTEAFF TGCGCCAGCAGCCCTCCGTCGGGGGACACTGAAGCTTTCTTT
TRBD1 TRBJ1-1 - TRBV9 CASSVTYRQGLTEAFF TGTGCCAGCAGCGTTACATACCGACAGGGGTTAACTGAAGCTTTCTTT
- TRBJ1-3 - TRBV11-3 CASSEQGRGTIYF TGTGCCAGCAGCGAACAGGGTCGGGGCACCATATATTTT
TRBD1 TRBJ2-5 - TRBV6-1 CASSVRQGPYSETQYF TGTGCCAGCAGTGTTAGACAGGGCCCCTACTCAGAGACCCAGTACTTC
TRBD1 TRBJ1-2 - TRBV3-1/TRBV3-2 CASRHKQGEGYTF TGTGCCAGCAGACATAAGCAGGGGGAGGGCTACACCTTC
TRBD1 TRBJ2-1 - TRBV29-1 CSVGGTGGSINEQFF TGCAGCGTTGGCGGGACAGGGGGCTCCATCAATGAGCAGTTCTTC
TRBD2 TRBJ2-3 - TRBV15 CATSRKLAGGSTDTQYF TGTGCCACCAGCAGAAAGCTAGCGGGGGGAAGCACAGATACGCAGTATTTT
- TRBJ2-2 - TRBV6-5 CASSLSPDTGELFF TGTGCCAGCAGCCTAAGCCCCGACACCGGGGAGCTGTTTTTT
- TRBJ2-5 - TRBV6-6 CASSYSKGSGTQYF TGTGCCAGCAGTTACTCGAAGGGGTCTGGGACCCAGTACTTC
- TRBJ1-1 - TRBV28 CATVGTEAFF TGTGCCACCGTCGGGACAGAAGCTTTCTTT
- TRBJ2-7 - TRBV4-1 CASSQDRYSYEQYF TGCGCCAGCAGCCAAGATCGTTACTCCTACGAGCAGTACTTC
- TRBJ1-2 - TRBV10-3 CAISAGRIGYGYTF TGTGCCATCAGCGCGGGACGGATCGGTTATGGCTACACCTTC
- TRBJ1-2 - TRBV29-1 CSVEAAAPNYGYTF TGCAGCGTTGAAGCGGCAGCGCCTAACTATGGCTACACCTTC
- TRBJ1-1 - TRBV10-3 CAIRLEGEAFF TGTGCCATCAGATTGGAGGGGGAAGCTTTCTTT
- TRBJ1-4 - TRBV7-6 CASSLGSTTTNEKLFF TGTGCCAGCAGCTTAGGGTCGACAACAACTAATGAAAAACTGTTTTTT